The clone carrying this T cell receptor (beta chain) was seen a single time. What it binds is not known. The length of the CDR3 is 14 residues. Germline V gives CDR1 SGHTA, CDR2 FQGNSA. After removal of 5 bases from V and 6 bases from J, the junction contained 9 bases not matched to a gene. Use of 60 Vbeta and 13 Jbeta primers characterized the PCR. The table came from immunoSEQ multiplex PCR; TCRdb's copy has only in-frame clones and leaves some out. This sample carries about 180,000 clones, less than 90% of them seen once, and the ten largest clones take 1.1% to 1.5%. This record comes from a study of cytomegalovirus exposure and HLA in healthy donors. Turning to the study itself: HLA-typed donors were the source of about 85 million unique TCRs, which an early data release held.

Study results and caveats: When presence/absence was analysed, sequencing depth was taken to be roughly uniform across donors. Judged likely to be a sequencing artifact was a cluster of highly shared sequence variants. Later analysis showed TCR association rates varying by HLA locus, highest for DRB1 and lowest for HLA-C.

The TCR comes from a girl aged 10 to 17 in good health and CMV-seropositive. The rearrangement joins TRBV7-2 to TRBJ2-7, with 8 bases matching TRBD2. Sequenced: PBMCs. DNA for the CDR3: TGTGCCAGCAGCCCGGGGGGGACCCTCACCGAGCAGTACTTC. Translated, it gives CASSPGGTLTEQYF.